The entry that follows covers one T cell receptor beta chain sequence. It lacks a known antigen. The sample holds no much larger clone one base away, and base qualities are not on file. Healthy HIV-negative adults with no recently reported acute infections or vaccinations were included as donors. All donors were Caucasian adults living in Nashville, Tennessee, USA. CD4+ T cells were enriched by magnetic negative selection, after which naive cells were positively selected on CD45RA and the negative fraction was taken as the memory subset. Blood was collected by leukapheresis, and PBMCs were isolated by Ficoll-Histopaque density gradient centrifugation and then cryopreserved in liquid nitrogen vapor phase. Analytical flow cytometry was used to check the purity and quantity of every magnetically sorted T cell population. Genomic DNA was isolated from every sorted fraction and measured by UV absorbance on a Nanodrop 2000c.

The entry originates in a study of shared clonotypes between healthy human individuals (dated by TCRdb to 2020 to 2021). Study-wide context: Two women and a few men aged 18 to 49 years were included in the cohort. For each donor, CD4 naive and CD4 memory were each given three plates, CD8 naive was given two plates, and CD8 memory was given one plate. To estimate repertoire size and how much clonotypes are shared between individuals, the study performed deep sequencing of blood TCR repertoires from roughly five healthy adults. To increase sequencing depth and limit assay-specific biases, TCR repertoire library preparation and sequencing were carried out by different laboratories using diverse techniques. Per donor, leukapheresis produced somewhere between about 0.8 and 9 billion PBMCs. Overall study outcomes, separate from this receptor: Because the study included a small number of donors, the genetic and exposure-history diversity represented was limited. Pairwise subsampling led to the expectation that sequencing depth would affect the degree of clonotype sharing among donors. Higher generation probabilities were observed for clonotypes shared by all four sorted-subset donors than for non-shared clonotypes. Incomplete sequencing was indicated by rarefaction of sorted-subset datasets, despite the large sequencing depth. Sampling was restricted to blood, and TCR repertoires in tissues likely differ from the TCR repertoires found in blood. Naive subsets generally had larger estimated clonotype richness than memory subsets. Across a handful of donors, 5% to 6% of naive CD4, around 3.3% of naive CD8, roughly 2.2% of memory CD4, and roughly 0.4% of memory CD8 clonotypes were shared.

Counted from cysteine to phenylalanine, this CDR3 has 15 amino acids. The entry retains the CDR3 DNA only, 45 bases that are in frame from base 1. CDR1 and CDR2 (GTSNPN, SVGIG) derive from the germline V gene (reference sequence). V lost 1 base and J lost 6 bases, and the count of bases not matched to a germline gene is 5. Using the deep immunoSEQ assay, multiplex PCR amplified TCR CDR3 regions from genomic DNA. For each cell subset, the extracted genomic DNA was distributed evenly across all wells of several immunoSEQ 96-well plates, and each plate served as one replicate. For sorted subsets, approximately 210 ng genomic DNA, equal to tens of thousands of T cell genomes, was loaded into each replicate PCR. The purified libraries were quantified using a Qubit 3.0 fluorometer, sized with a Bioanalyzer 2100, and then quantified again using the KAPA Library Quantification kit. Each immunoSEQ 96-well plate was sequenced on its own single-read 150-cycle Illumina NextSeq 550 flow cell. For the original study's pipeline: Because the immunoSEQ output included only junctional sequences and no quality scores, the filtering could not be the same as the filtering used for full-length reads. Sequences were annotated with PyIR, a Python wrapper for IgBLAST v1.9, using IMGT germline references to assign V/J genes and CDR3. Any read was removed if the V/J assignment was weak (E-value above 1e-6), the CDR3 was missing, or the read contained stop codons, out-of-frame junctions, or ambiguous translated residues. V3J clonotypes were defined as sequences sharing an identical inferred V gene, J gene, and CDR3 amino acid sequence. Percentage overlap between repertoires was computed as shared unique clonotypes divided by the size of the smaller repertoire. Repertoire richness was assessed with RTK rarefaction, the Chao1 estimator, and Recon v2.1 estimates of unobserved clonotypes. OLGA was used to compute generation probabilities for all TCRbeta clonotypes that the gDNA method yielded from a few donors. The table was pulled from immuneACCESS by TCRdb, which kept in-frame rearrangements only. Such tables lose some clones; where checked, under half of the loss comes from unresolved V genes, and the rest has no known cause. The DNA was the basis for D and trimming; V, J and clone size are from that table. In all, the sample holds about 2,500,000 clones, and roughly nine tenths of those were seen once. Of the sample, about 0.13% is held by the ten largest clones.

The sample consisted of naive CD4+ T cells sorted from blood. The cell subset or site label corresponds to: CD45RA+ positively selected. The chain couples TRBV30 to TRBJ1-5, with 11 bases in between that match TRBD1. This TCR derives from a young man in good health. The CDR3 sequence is CAWSASGTGGQPQHF. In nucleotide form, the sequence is TGTGCCTGGAGTGCTTCCGGGACAGGGGGTCAGCCCCAGCATTTT.